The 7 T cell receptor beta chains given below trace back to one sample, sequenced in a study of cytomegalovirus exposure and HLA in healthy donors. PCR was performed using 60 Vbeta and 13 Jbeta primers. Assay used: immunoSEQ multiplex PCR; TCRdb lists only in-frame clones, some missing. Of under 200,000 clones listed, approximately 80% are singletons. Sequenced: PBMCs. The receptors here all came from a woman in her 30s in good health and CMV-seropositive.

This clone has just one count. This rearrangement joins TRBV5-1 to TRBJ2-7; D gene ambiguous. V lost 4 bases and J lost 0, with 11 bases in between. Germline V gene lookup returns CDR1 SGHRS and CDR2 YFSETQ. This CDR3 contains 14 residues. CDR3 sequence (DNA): TGCGCCAGCAGCGAAGAGGTTGGCTCCTACGAGCAGTACTTC. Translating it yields CASSEEVGSYEQYF.

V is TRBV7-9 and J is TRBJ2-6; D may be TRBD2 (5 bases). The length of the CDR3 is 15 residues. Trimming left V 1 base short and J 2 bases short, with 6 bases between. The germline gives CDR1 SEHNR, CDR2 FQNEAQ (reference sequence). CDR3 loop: CASSLGGTGANVLTF. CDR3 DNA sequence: TGTGCCAGCAGCTTAGGAGGGACTGGGGCCAACGTCCTGACTTTC.

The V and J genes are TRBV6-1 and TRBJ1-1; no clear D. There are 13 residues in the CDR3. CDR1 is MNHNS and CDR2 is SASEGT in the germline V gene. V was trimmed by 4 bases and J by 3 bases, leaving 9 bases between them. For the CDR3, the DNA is TGTGCCAGCAGTGTCATAGGAGACACTGAAGCTTTCTTT. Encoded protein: CASSVIGDTEAFF.

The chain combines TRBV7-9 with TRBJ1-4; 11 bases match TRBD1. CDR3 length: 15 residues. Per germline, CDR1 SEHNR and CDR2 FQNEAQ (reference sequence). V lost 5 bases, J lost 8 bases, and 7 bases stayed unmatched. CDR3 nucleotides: TGTGCCAGCAGCGCAGATGGGACAGGGGGAGAAAAACTGTTTTTT. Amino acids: CASSADGTGGEKLFF.

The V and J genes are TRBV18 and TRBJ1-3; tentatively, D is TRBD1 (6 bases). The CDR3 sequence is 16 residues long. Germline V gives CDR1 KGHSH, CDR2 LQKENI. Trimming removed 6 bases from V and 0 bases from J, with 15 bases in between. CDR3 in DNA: TGTGCCAGCTCGGAACAGGGATCTTACTCTGGAAACACCATATATTTT. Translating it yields CASSEQGSYSGNTIYF.

The DNA for the CDR3 is TGTGCCAGCAGCGCCGGAGGCGGCGAGCAGTACTTC. Residues: CASSAGGGEQYF. This rearrangement joins TRBV5-6 to TRBJ2-7, with a weak D call TRBD2 (5 bases). CDR3 length: 12 amino acids. Trimming left V 4 bases short and J 6 bases short, with 11 bases between. Germline CDR1 reads SGHDT; CDR2 reads YYEEEE.

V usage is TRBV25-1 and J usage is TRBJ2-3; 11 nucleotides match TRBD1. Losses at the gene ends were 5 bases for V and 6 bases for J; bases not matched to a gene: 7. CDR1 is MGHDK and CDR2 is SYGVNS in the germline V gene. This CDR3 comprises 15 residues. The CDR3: CASSLRTGGADTQYF. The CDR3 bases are TGTGCCAGCAGTCTCAGGACAGGGGGCGCTGATACGCAGTATTTT.